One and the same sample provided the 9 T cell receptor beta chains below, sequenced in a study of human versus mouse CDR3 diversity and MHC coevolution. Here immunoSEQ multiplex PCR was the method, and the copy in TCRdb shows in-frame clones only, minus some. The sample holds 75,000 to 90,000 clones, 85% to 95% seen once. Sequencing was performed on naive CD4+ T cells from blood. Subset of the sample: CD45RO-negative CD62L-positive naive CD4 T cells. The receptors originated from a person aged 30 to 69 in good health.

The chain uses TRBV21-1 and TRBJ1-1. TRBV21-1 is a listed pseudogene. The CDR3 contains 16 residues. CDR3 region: CASSGKGVRVSTEAFF. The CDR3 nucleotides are TGTGCCAGCAGCGGCAAGGGAGTAAGGGTGAGCACTGAAGCTTTCTTT.

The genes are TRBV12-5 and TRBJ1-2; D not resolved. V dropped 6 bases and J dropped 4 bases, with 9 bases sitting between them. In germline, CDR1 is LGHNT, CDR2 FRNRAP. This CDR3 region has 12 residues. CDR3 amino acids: CASGSIGYGYTF. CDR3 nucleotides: TGTGCTAGTGGCTCTATTGGCTATGGCTACACCTTC.

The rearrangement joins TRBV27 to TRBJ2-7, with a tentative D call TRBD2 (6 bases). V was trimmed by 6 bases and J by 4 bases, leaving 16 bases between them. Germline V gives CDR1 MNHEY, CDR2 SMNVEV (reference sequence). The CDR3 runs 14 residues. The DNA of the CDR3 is TGTGCCAGCAGGACCAGGCTGGGGGGATACGAGCAGTACTTC. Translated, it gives CASRTRLGGYEQYF.

The DNA for the CDR3 is TGTGCCAGCAGCGAGGGACTAGTCGGGGTCGGGGAGCTGTTTTTT. This sequence encodes CASSEGLVGVGELFF. This chain uses TRBV9 with TRBJ2-2; 8 bases are a match to TRBD2. V shed 3 bases, J shed 7 bases, and the junction held 8 bases outside the gene matches. CDR1 and CDR2 (germline): SGDLS, YYNGEE. The CDR3 consists of 15 residues.

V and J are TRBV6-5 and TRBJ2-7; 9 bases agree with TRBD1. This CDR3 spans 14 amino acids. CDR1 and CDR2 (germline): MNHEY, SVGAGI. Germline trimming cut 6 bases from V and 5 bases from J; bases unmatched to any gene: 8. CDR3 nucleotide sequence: TGTGCCAGCAGCCTAGGGACAGGGCTCGACGAGCAGTACTTC. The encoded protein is CASSLGTGLDEQYF.

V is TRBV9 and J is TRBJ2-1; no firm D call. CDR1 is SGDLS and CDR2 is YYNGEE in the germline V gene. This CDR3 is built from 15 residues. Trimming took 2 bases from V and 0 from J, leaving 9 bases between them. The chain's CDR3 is CASSVAWSSYNEQFF. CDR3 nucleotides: TGTGCCAGCAGCGTCGCATGGAGCTCCTACAATGAGCAGTTCTTC.

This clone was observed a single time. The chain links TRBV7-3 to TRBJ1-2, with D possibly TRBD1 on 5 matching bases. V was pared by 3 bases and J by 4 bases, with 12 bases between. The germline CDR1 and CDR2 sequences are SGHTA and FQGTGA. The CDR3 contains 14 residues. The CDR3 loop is CASSFSGGGYGYTF. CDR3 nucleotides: TGTGCCAGCAGCTTTTCGGGGGGGGGCTATGGCTACACCTTC.

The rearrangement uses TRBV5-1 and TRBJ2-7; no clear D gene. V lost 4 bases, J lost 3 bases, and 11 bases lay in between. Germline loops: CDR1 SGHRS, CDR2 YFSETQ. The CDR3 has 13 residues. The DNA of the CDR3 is TGCGCCAGCAGCCCGGGTGTGGGCTACGAGCAGTACTTC. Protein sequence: CASSPGVGYEQYF. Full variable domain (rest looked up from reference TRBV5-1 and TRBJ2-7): KAGVTQTPRYLIKTRGQQVTLSCSPISGHRSVSWYQQTPGQGLQFLFEYFSETQRNKGNFPGRFSGRQFSNSRSEMNVSTLELGDSALYLCASSPGVGYEQYFGPGTRLTVT.

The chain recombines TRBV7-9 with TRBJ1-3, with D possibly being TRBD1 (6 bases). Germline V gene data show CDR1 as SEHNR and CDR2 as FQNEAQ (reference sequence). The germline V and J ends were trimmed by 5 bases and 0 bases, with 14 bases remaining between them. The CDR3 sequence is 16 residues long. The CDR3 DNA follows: TGTGCCAGCAGCATGAGGACAGCGGTCTCTGGAAACACCATATATTTT. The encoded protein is CASSMRTAVSGNTIYF.